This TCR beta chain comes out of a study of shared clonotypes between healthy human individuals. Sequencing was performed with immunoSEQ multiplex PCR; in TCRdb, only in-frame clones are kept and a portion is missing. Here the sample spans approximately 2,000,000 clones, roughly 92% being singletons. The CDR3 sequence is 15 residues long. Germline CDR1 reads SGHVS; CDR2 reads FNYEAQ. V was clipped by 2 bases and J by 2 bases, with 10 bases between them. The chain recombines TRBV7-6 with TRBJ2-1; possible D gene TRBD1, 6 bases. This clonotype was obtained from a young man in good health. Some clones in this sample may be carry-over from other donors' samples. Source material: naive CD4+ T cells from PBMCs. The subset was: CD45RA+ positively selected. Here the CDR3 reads CASSLSQGPYNEQFF. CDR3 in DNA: TGTGCCAGCAGCTTATCGCAGGGGCCCTACAATGAGCAGTTCTTC. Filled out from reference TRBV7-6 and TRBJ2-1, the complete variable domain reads GAGVSQSPRYKVTKRGQDVALRCDPISGHVSLYWYRQALGQGPEFLTYFNYEAQQDKSGLPNDRFSAERPEGSISTLTIQRTEQRDSAMYRCASSLSQGPYNEQFFGPGTRLTVL.